The 12 T cell receptor beta chains in this list originate from one sample, sequenced in a study of metastatic and nonmetastatic thyroid tumors. TCRdb re-called the PCR reads through MiXCR. The sample shows roughly 2,500 clones, around 27% of them seen only once. Every patient was untreated before thyroid surgery. The specimen sequenced was adjacent normal tissue. The receptors were sampled from a male donor with papillary thyroid cancer or a benign thyroid nodule (not recorded which). Some clones in this sample may be carry-over from other donors' samples.

This clone rates as large (0.1 to 1%). The chain carries TRBV2 and TRBJ2-2, with unresolved D. The CDR3 runs 14 residues. Trimming pared 3 bases from V and 0 bases from J, leaving 5 bases between. The germline gives CDR1 SNHLY, CDR2 FYNNEI. CDR3 DNA: TGTGCCAGCAGTGAGTCCTCGAACACCGGGGAGCTGTTTTTT. It translates to CASSESSNTGELFF.

By proportion, this clone is large (0.1 to 1%). The chain recombines TRBV6-5 with TRBJ1-2, with D unclear. Deletions cut 4 bases from V and 8 bases from J, with 11 bases between. The CDR3 spans 12 residues. Germline-derived CDR1 and CDR2 are MNHEY and SVGAGI. CDR3 region: CASSSRTRGYTF. In DNA form, the CDR3 reads TGTGCCAGCAGTTCTCGGACGAGGGGCTACACCTTC.

By share, this clone counts as medium-sized. The chain is built from TRBV9 and TRBJ2-1; D gene uncertain. V shed 3 bases and J shed 4 bases, with 8 bases lying between them. Germline V lookup: CDR1 SGDLS, CDR2 YYNGEE. CDR3 length: 13 residues. The CDR3 loop reads CASSATEYNEQFF. In DNA form, the CDR3 reads TGTGCCAGCAGCGCAACAGAATACAATGAGCAGTTCTTC. The entire variable domain, with the rest obtained from reference TRBV9 and TRBJ2-1, is as follows: DSGVTQTPKHLITATGQRVTLRCSPRSGDLSVYWYQQSLDQGLQFLIQYYNGEERAKGNILERFSAQQFPDLHSELNLSSLELGDSALYFCASSATEYNEQFFGPGTRLTVL.

This clone was seen a few times. The CDR3 protein is CASSRVQGNNSPLHF. CDR3 coding DNA: TGTGCCAGCAGTCGGGTACAGGGTAACAATTCACCCCTCCACTTT. The chain recombines TRBV2 with TRBJ1-6; possibly TRBD1 for D (6 bases). V was pared by 5 bases and J by 7 bases, with 15 bases between. The CDR3 covers 15 residues. Germline CDR1 is SNHLY and CDR2 is FYNNEI.

As regards this clone: Relative to the germline gene, one junction end is altered; a read error may explain this. This chain joins TRBV6-1 and TRBJ1-6; D ambiguous. Germline V CDR1 and CDR2: MNHNS, SASEGT. The CDR3 totals 14 residues. The CDR3 region is CAISPQGLNSPLHF. As DNA, the CDR3 is TGTGCCATCAGTCCCCAAGGACTAAATTCACCCCTCCACTTT.

This clone was found a few times. The rearrangement links TRBV2 to TRBJ2-7, with 10 nucleotides matching TRBD2. V lost 10 bases and J lost 4; bases outside the gene matches: 4. The germline CDR1 and CDR2 sequences are SNHLY and FYNNEI. The CDR3 totals 12 residues. Here the CDR3 reads CATSGGLYEQYF. As DNA, the CDR3 is TGTGCCACTAGCGGGGGCTTGTACGAGCAGTACTTC. Full variable domain (missing parts from reference TRBV2 and TRBJ2-7): EPEVTQTPSHQVTQMGQEVILRCVPISNHLYFYWYRQILGQKVEFLVSFYNNEISEKSEIFDDQFSVERPDGSNFTLKIRSTKLEDSAMYFCATSGGLYEQYFGPGTRLTVT.

By sample fraction, this clone is medium-sized (0.01 to 0.1%). The chain has TRBV7-2 and TRBJ2-1; D might be TRBD1 (6 bases). The V end was cut by 5 bases, the J end by 7 bases, with 21 bases between. Germline V gives CDR1 SGHTA, CDR2 FQGNSA. The CDR3 length is 16 residues. In nucleotides, the CDR3 is TGTGCCAGCAGCCCGCGGCAAAGGGGGAGTATGAATGAGCAGTTCTTC. It yields the protein CASSPRQRGSMNEQFF.

V gene TRBV2 combines with J gene TRBJ2-2; TRBD1 aligns across 7 bases. The CDR3 is made up of 13 amino acids. Germline V gene sequence: CDR1 SNHLY, CDR2 FYNNEI. V shed 5 bases and J 7 bases; nucleotides not matched to a gene: 4. The DNA for the CDR3 is TGTGCCAGCAGTCAGGGGACAGACGGGGAGCTGTTTTTT. It is translated as CASSQGTDGELFF.

The CDR3 nucleotides read TGTGCCAGCAGCCCGCATGAGGACACCATATATTTT. It specifies CASSPHEDTIYF. J is TRBJ1-3 and V is TRBV28; D unclear. Germline assignment: CDR1 MDHEN and CDR2 SYDVKM. The CDR3 contains 12 residues. The ends were cut back, 6 bases at V and 8 bases at J, with 11 bases in the middle.

This clone rates as large. V gene TRBV6-1 combines with J gene TRBJ2-3; a possible D gene is TRBD1 (5 bases). The length of the CDR3 is 15 residues. CDR1 is MNHNS, CDR2 SASEGT, per germline. Between the trimmed V and J ends, which lost 6 bases and 4 bases, there was a span of 17 bases. This CDR3 is CASRVSLWGSDTQYF. DNA for the CDR3: TGTGCCAGCAGAGTGTCGCTCTGGGGCTCAGATACGCAGTATTTT.

This clone was detected only a few times. V usage is TRBV28 and J usage is TRBJ1-4; the D is unclear. Trimming removed 8 bases at V and 6 bases at J, with 13 bases between. Germline V gives CDR1 MDHEN, CDR2 SYDVKM. CDR3 length equals 13 residues. The CDR3 spells CASARTSDEKLFF. In DNA form, the CDR3 reads TGTGCCAGCGCCCGGACGTCAGATGAAAAACTGTTTTTT. Drawing the rest from reference TRBV28 and TRBJ1-4, the complete variable domain is DVKVTQSSRYLVKRTGEKVFLECVQDMDHENMFWYRQDPGLGLRLIYFSYDVKMKEKGDIPEGYSVSREKKERFSLILESASTNQTSMYLCASARTSDEKLFFGSGTQLSVL.

The chain uses TRBV28 and TRBJ2-7; TRBD2 matches at 10 bases. CDR3 length equals 15 residues. The J segment lost 4 bases and the V segment lost 6 bases, leaving 9 bases of the junction unmatched. CDR1 is MDHEN, CDR2 SYDVKM, per germline. CDR3 bases: TGTGCCAGCAGCGATGTAGCGGGAGGTATTTACGAGCAGTACTTC. As protein: CASSDVAGGIYEQYF. The variable domain in full, with the rest retrieved from reference TRBV28 and TRBJ2-7, is DVKVTQSSRYLVKRTGEKVFLECVQDMDHENMFWYRQDPGLGLRLIYFSYDVKMKEKGDIPEGYSVSREKKERFSLILESASTNQTSMYLCASSDVAGGIYEQYFGPGTRLTVT.